Below, 27 T cell receptor beta chains from the same sample are listed, as sequenced in a study of cytomegalovirus exposure and HLA in healthy donors. PCR used 60 Vbeta primers and 13 Jbeta primers. Profiled with immunoSEQ multiplex PCR; TCRdb holds only in-frame clones, not every one. Of about 150,000 clones in the sample, roughly 80% are singletons; the top ten hold 7.7%. The sample taken for sequencing was PBMCs. All receptors come from a man under 40 in good health and CMV-seropositive.

Only a few counts were recorded for this clone. The chain is built from TRBV7-8 and TRBJ2-5; 8 bases agree with TRBD2. Germline V gene sequence: CDR1 SGHVS, CDR2 FQNEAQ. The trim removed 2 bases at V and 5 bases at J, leaving 7 bases unmatched. This CDR3 is 15 amino acids long. Here the CDR3 reads CASSLLTGGSETQYF. CDR3 coding DNA: TGTGCCAGCAGCTTATTAACGGGAGGGAGTGAGACCCAGTACTTC.

The rearrangement uses TRBV9 and TRBJ2-5; unclear D gene. V dropped 0 bases and J dropped 5 bases, with 14 bases sitting between them. Germline loops: CDR1 SGDLS, CDR2 YYNGEE. The CDR3 runs to 15 residues. The DNA of the CDR3 is TGTGCCAGCAGCGTAGGCCCTGGCGGTCGGGAGACCCAGTACTTC. This translates into CASSVGPGGRETQYF.

On this clone itself: Other nucleotide sequences in the sample specify the same CDR3. The rearrangement uses TRBV4-1 and TRBJ2-1; D might be TRBD1 (5 bases). Trimming removed 1 base at V and 0 bases at J, with 7 bases between. This CDR3 spans 15 amino acids. Germline V gene lookup returns CDR1 MGHRA and CDR2 YSYEKL. CDR3 protein: CASSQGQSSYNEQFF. The CDR3 region has the DNA TGCGCCAGCAGCCAAGGACAGTCCTCCTACAATGAGCAGTTCTTC.

J is TRBJ1-5 and V is TRBV6-5; 8 nucleotides match TRBD1. V lost 6 bases to trimming and J lost 3 bases; unmatched junction nucleotides: 7. The germline gives CDR1 MNHEY, CDR2 SVGAGI. This CDR3 contains 15 residues. The CDR3 nucleotides are TGTGCCAGCAGCCTAAGACAGGGGTCCAATCAGCCCCAGCATTTT. This encodes CASSLRQGSNQPQHF.

The rearrangement links TRBV6-5 to TRBJ2-7; D call uncertain. V lost 5 bases and J 5 bases, leaving 13 bases between the germline ends. This CDR3 has 13 amino acids. Germline CDR1 is MNHEY and CDR2 is SVGAGI. In DNA form, the CDR3 reads TGTGCCAGCAGTGCGAGAAGAGTCCACGAGCAGTACTTC. Translation gives CASSARRVHEQYF.

CDR3 sequence (DNA): TGTGCCAGCAGCCTCGGGGGGGGGTCCTACGAGCAGTACTTC. This gives the protein CASSLGGGSYEQYF. V and J are TRBV7-2 and TRBJ2-7; TRBD2 matches 8 bases. The CDR3 extends over 14 amino acids. The junction had 4 bases not matched to a gene; V was cut back by 5 bases and J by 1 base. CDR1 is SGHTA, CDR2 FQGNSA, per germline.

This chain links TRBV5-1 with TRBJ2-7; 12 nucleotides match TRBD2. Germline V gene sequence: CDR1 SGHRS, CDR2 YFSETQ. The CDR3 runs 19 residues. The trim removed 4 bases at V and 6 bases at J, leaving 20 bases unmatched. The CDR3 loop is CASSQSLTSTSGRSGEQYF. The CDR3 region has the DNA TGCGCCAGCAGCCAATCCCTCACCTCGACTAGCGGGAGATCGGGCGAGCAGTACTTC.

This clone occurred a few times. The gene calls are TRBV30 and TRBJ2-5; TRBD1 matches at 8 bases. V lost 0 bases, J lost 3 bases, and 3 bases stayed unmatched. The CDR3 covers 14 residues. Germline V gene sequence: CDR1 GTSNPN, CDR2 SVGIG (reference sequence). The CDR3 region has the DNA TGTGCCTGGAGTGTCGGACAGGGTGAAGAGACCCAGTACTTC. It is translated as CAWSVGQGEETQYF. Full variable domain (rest looked up from reference TRBV30 and TRBJ2-5): SQTIHQWPATLVQPVGSPLSLECTVEGTSNPNLYWYRQAAGRGLQLLFYSVGIGQISSEVPQNLSASRPQDRQFILSSKKLLLSDSGFYLCAWSVGQGEETQYFGPGTRLLVL.

V is TRBV29-1 and J is TRBJ2-7; perhaps TRBD2 as D (5 bases). CDR1 is SQVTM, CDR2 ANQGSEA, per germline. Trimming pared 4 bases from V and 4 bases from J, leaving 17 bases between. The CDR3 runs to 14 residues. The CDR3 DNA is TGCAGCGTTGGCTCCCCTCAGCGGCGGTACGAGCAGTACTTC. Protein sequence: CSVGSPQRRYEQYF.

The rearrangement uses TRBV9 and TRBJ2-1; a possible D gene is TRBD1 (6 bases). V was cut by 1 base and J by 5 bases, with 10 bases left in between. This CDR3 has 14 residues. The germline CDR1 and CDR2 sequences are SGDLS and YYNGEE. CDR3: CASSVNRVDNEQFF. The CDR3 DNA reads TGTGCCAGCAGCGTAAACAGGGTCGACAATGAGCAGTTCTTC. Looking up the rest from reference TRBV9 and TRBJ2-1 gives the full variable domain: DSGVTQTPKHLITATGQRVTLRCSPRSGDLSVYWYQQSLDQGLQFLIQYYNGEERAKGNILERFSAQQFPDLHSELNLSSLELGDSALYFCASSVNRVDNEQFFGPGTRLTVL.

At least ten counts were recorded for this clone. This rearrangement joins TRBV29-1 to TRBJ1-1, with 7 bases that match TRBD1. After removal of 8 bases from V and 10 bases from J, the junction contained 1 base not matched to a gene. Per the germline V gene, CDR1 is SQVTM and CDR2 is ANQGSEA. The CDR3 sequence is 8 residues long. CDR3 DNA: TGCAGCCCAGGGGGAGCTTTCTTT. It specifies CSPGGAFF. The full variable domain, in which reference TRBV29-1 and TRBJ1-1 provide the parts outside the CDR3, is SAVISQKPSRDICQRGTSLTIQCQVDSQVTMMFWYRQQPGQSLTLIATANQGSEATYESGFVIDKFPISRPNLTFSTLTVSNMSPEDSSIYLCSPGGAFFGQGTRLTVV.

The genes are TRBV29-1 and TRBJ1-1; no definite D call. The CDR3 has 14 residues. The V and J ends lost 1 base and 1 base respectively, with 10 bases between them. Germline V gene lookup returns CDR1 SQVTM and CDR2 ANQGSEA. CDR3 amino acids: CSVEVNGRNTEAFF. The CDR3 nucleotides read TGCAGCGTTGAAGTCAACGGGAGGAACACTGAAGCTTTCTTT.

V is TRBV7-3 and J is TRBJ1-1; 9 bases are a match to TRBD1. The V gene's germline CDR1 is SGHTA and CDR2 FQGTGA. This CDR3 has 14 amino acids. The V segment lost 9 bases and the J segment 11 bases; nucleotides outside the gene matches: 16. CDR3 sequence reads: CARPADRGRTVAFF. CDR3 DNA sequence: TGTGCCAGACCTGCGGACAGGGGCAGGACTGTGGCTTTCTTT.

CDR3 region: CASSVGGTGAYNEQFF. The CDR3 bases are TGTGCCAGCAGCGTAGGTGGGACAGGCGCCTACAATGAGCAGTTCTTC. V and J are TRBV9 and TRBJ2-1; 8 nucleotides agree with TRBD1. V trimming: 0 bases; J trimming: 2 bases; junction bases outside the gene matches: 4. This CDR3 contains 16 residues. CDR1 and CDR2 (germline): SGDLS, YYNGEE.

The chain joins TRBV27 to TRBJ1-1; no clear D gene. The length of the CDR3 is 11 residues. Trimming cost V 6 bases and J 7 bases, with 9 bases left between them. Germline CDR1 reads MNHEY; CDR2 reads SMNVEV (reference sequence). The CDR3 DNA sequence: TGTGCCAGCAGAGCCTCAGGTGAAGCTTTCTTT. Residues: CASRASGEAFF.

The chain is built from TRBV6-6 and TRBJ1-4; D perhaps matches TRBD1 (5 bases). The CDR3 covers 15 residues. CDR1 and CDR2 (germline): MNHNY, SVGAGI (reference sequence). Trimming removed 6 bases from V and 7 bases from J, with 18 bases in between. CDR3 sequence (DNA): TGTGCCAGCAGCGACCAGGCGTGGGGCTTTGAAAAACTGTTTTTT. Protein: CASSDQAWGFEKLFF.

The chain links TRBV10-3 to TRBJ1-2; possible D gene TRBD1, 6 bases. The length of the CDR3 is 15 residues. Trimming left V 3 bases short and J 4 bases short, with 15 bases between. CDR1 is ENHRY, CDR2 SYGVKD, per germline. The chain's CDR3 is CAISDGGARGYGYTF. The CDR3 DNA reads as TGTGCCATCAGTGACGGGGGGGCGCGTGGCTATGGCTACACCTTC.

This clone has only a few counts. J is TRBJ1-4 and V is TRBV5-1; 12 bases line up with TRBD1. The CDR3 sequence is 16 residues long. Trimming at V came to 7 bases and at J to 8 bases, leaving 12 bases not matched to a gene. Germline CDR1 and CDR2: SGHRS and YFSETQ. CDR3 nucleotide sequence: TGCGCCAGCCGAACGGGACAGGGGGCTTCAGGAGAAAAACTGTTTTTT. Translated, it gives CASRTGQGASGEKLFF. The entire variable domain, with the rest obtained from reference TRBV5-1 and TRBJ1-4, is as follows: KAGVTQTPRYLIKTRGQQVTLSCSPISGHRSVSWYQQTPGQGLQFLFEYFSETQRNKGNFPGRFSGRQFSNSRSEMNVSTLELGDSALYLCASRTGQGASGEKLFFGSGTQLSVL.

V and J are TRBV11-2 and TRBJ1-1; D ambiguous. This CDR3 spans 13 amino acids. The V gene's germline CDR1 is SGHAT and CDR2 FQNNGV. V gave up 1 base and J gave up 6 bases, with 9 bases separating them. The CDR3 DNA reads TGTGCCAGCAGCTTAGTATCCCAGGCTGAAGCTTTCTTT. This codes for CASSLVSQAEAFF.

This chain links TRBV19 with TRBJ1-4, with a weak D call TRBD1 (6 bases). The CDR3 loop spans 14 amino acids. Germline CDR1 LNHDA, CDR2 SQIVND (reference sequence). The ends were cut back, 8 bases at V and 1 base at J, with 11 bases in the middle. The CDR3 reads CASGTSVTNEKLFF. The CDR3 nucleotides are TGTGCCAGTGGGACATCAGTAACTAATGAAAAACTGTTTTTT.

This chain links TRBV19 with TRBJ2-7; D may be TRBD2 (5 bases). The germline CDR1 and CDR2 sequences are LNHDA and SQIVND (reference sequence). The V end was cut by 4 bases, the J end by 4 bases, with 11 bases between. This CDR3 comprises 13 residues. Here the CDR3 DNA reads TGTGCCAGTAGTACCCGGGATCGATACGAGCAGTACTTC. Amino acids: CASSTRDRYEQYF.

This clone was observed once. This rearrangement joins TRBV6-5 to TRBJ1-2; a weak D match, TRBD1 (6 bases). The CDR3 runs to 15 residues. Germline CDR1 MNHEY, CDR2 SVGAGI. Trimming left V 6 bases short and J 4 bases short, with 18 bases between. The CDR3 region is CASSLQGGSGYGYTF. CDR3 DNA sequence: TGTGCCAGCAGCCTACAGGGCGGGAGTGGCTATGGCTACACCTTC.

This chain's CDR3 is CASSQESSQINQPQHF. The DNA for the CDR3 is TGCGCCAGCAGCCAAGAGTCTAGTCAGATCAATCAGCCCCAGCATTTT. The chain carries TRBV4-1 and TRBJ1-5; D gene unclear. Germline V lookup: CDR1 MGHRA, CDR2 YSYEKL. This CDR3 is built from 16 residues. Trimming pared 0 bases from V and 3 bases from J, leaving 12 bases between.

CDR3 coding DNA: TGTGCCAGCAGTGAAGCTAGGGGGTCTGGGGCCAACGTCCTGACTTTC. It specifies CASSEARGSGANVLTF. The chain carries TRBV6-1 and TRBJ2-6; D might be TRBD1 (6 bases). Germline values: CDR1 MNHNS, CDR2 SASEGT. This CDR3 region has 16 residues. Trimming removed 0 bases from V and 1 base from J, with 7 bases in between.

This chain joins TRBV18 and TRBJ2-2; D might be TRBD1 (6 bases). This CDR3 has 16 amino acids. V lost 0 bases and J 7 bases, leaving 15 bases between the germline ends. The germline V gene encodes CDR1 KGHSH and CDR2 LQKENI. The CDR3 is CASSPPVAGDGGELFF. The CDR3 bases are TGTGCCAGCTCACCACCGGTAGCAGGGGATGGCGGGGAGCTGTTTTTT.

The rearrangement joins TRBV6-5 to TRBJ2-1; 9 nucleotides line up with TRBD2. The V gene's germline CDR1 is MNHEY and CDR2 SVGAGI. With V trimmed by 6 bases and J by 14 bases, 11 bases remained unmatched. CDR3 length: 13 residues. This CDR3 reads CASSHAAGGVKFF. The CDR3 DNA is TGTGCCAGCAGCCACGCAGCGGGGGGCGTTAAGTTCTTC.

With respect to this clone: At the DNA level, this CDR3 is encoded by other sequences in the same sample as well. The chain recombines TRBV30 with TRBJ1-6; D is possibly TRBD1 (6 bases). Germline CDR1 reads GTSNPN; CDR2 reads SVGIG (reference sequence). There are 12 residues in the CDR3. Trimming cost V 7 bases and J 6 bases, with 10 bases left between them. The CDR3 sequence: CASDRPNSPLHF. The CDR3 nucleotides are TGTGCCTCGGACAGACCTAATTCACCCCTCCACTTT.